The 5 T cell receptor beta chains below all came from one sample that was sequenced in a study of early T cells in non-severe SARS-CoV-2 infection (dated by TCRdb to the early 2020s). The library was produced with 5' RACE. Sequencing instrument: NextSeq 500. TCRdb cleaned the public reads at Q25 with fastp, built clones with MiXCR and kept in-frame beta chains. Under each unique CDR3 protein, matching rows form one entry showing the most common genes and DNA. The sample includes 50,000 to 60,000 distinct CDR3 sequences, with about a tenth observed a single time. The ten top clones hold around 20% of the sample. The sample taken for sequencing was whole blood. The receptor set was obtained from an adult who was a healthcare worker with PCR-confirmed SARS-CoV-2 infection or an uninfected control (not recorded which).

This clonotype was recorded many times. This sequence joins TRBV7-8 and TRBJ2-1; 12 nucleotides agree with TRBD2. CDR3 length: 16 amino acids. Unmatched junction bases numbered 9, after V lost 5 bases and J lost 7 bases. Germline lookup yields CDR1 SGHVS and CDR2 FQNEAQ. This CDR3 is CASSVLAGGWRNEQFF. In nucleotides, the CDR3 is TGTGCCAGCAGCGTACTAGCGGGGGGCTGGAGGAATGAGCAGTTCTTC.

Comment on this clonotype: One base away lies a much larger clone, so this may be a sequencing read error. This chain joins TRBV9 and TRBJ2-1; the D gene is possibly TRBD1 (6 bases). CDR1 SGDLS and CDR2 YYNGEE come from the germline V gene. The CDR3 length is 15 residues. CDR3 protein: CANSVGGSSYNEQFF. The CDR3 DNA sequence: TGTGCCAACAGCGTTGGGGGCAGCTCCTACAATGAGCAGTTCTTC.

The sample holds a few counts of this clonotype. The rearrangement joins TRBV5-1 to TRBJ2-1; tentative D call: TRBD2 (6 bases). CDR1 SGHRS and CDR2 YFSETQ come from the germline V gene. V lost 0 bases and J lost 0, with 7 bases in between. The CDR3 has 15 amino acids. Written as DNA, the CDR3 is TGCGCCAGCAGCTTGGTGGGGGGCTCCTACAATGAGCAGTTCTTC. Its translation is CASSLVGGSYNEQFF.

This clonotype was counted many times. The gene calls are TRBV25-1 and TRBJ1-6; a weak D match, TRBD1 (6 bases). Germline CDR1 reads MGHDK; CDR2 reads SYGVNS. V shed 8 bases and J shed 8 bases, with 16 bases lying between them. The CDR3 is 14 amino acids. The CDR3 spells CASSRQVEHSPLHF. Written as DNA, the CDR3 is TGTGCCAGCTCGAGACAGGTTGAACATTCACCCCTCCACTTT.

The CDR3 reads CASSRSHWSNYGYTF. The CDR3 nucleotides are TGTGCCAGCAGCCGATCCCACTGGAGTAACTATGGCTACACCTTC. The chain links TRBV14 to TRBJ1-2; D ambiguous. Trimming left V 4 bases short and J 1 base short, with 13 bases between. Looked up from germline, CDR1 is SGHDN and CDR2 is FVKESK. The length of the CDR3 is 15 residues. The entire variable domain, with the rest obtained from reference TRBV14 and TRBJ1-2, is as follows: EAGVTQFPSHSVIEKGQTVTLRCDPISGHDNLYWYRRVMGKEIKFLLHFVKESKQDESGMPNNRFLAERTGGTYSTLKVQPAELEDSGVYFCASSRSHWSNYGYTFGSGTRLTVV.